Presented here are 27 T cell receptor beta chains from one specimen sequenced in a study of T cell repertoires in cytomegalovirus infection. Each CDR3 protein is one row after TCRdb ran MiXCR on the reads. The sample has about 530,000 distinct CDR3 sequences, approximately 26% seen once; the top ten hold less than 15%. Sequenced input: PBMCs. These receptors all stem from a human donor in good health (CMV status not recorded). Some clones in this sample may be carry-over from other donors' samples.

The V and J genes are TRBV28 and TRBJ2-7, with 9 bases that match TRBD1. The CDR3 loop spans 16 amino acids. Germline loops: CDR1 MDHEN, CDR2 SYDVKM. J gave up 5 bases and V 5 bases, and 13 bases lay outside the gene matches. For the CDR3, the DNA is TGTGCCAGCAGTCTTCAACCCGGGACAGGGTCCCACGAGCAGTACTTC. It codes for CASSLQPGTGSHEQYF.

Only a few counts were recorded for this clonotype. This chain joins TRBV15 and TRBJ1-5; unclear D gene. The CDR3 is 17 residues long. Between the trimmed V and J ends, which lost 3 bases and 7 bases, there was a span of 22 bases. Germline V lookup: CDR1 LNHNV, CDR2 YYDKDF (reference sequence). The CDR3 reads CATSSPTLFSGLQPQHF. The DNA for the CDR3 is TGTGCCACCAGCAGCCCAACTCTTTTTTCCGGGCTCCAGCCCCAGCATTTT.

The J gene is TRBJ1-2, the V gene TRBV4-2; tentative D call: TRBD1 (5 bases). The germline CDR1 and CDR2 sequences are LGHNA and YNFKEQ. Trimming stripped 0 bases from V and 7 bases from J, with 15 bases between. This CDR3 region has 15 residues. The CDR3 loop reads CASSQESNTQGGYTF. The CDR3 nucleotides are TGTGCCAGCAGCCAAGAAAGTAACACCCAGGGTGGCTACACCTTC.

The table lists this clonotype with a few counts. The gene calls are TRBV27 and TRBJ2-7, with 8 bases identical to TRBD1. With V trimmed by 6 bases and J by 5 bases, 9 bases remained unmatched. Per the germline V gene, CDR1 is MNHEY and CDR2 is SMNVEV (reference sequence). There are 14 residues in the CDR3. In DNA, the CDR3 is TGTGCCAGCAGCCAAGGACAGGGAATGAACGAGCAGTACTTC. Protein product: CASSQGQGMNEQYF.

CDR3 in DNA: TGTGCCAGCAGCCCTAATGGGGGCGCGGGAGAGACCCAGTACTTC. This encodes CASSPNGGAGETQYF. This rearrangement joins TRBV7-2 to TRBJ2-5; tentatively, D is TRBD1 (6 bases). V dropped 5 bases and J dropped 4 bases, with 17 bases sitting between them. Germline V gene sequence: CDR1 SGHTA, CDR2 FQGNSA. The length of the CDR3 is 15 residues.

This clonotype has only a few counts. The V call is TRBV7-6, the J call TRBJ2-1, with D perhaps being TRBD1 or TRBD2 (6 bases each). The CDR3 is 15 residues long. The ends were cut back, 2 bases at V and 6 bases at J, with 14 bases in the middle. Germline CDR1 and CDR2: SGHVS and FNYEAQ. CDR3 coding DNA: TGTGCCAGCAGCTTACCTTATCGGGGGCGCAATGAGCAGTTCTTC. Translating gives CASSLPYRGRNEQFF.

The chain has TRBV7-2 and TRBJ2-7; 14 nucleotides line up with TRBD2. V was pared by 1 base and J by 5 bases, with 4 bases of the junction left unmatched. The CDR3 length is 16 residues. Germline CDR1 reads SGHTA; CDR2 reads FQGNSA. The CDR3: CASSLGLAGGKDEQYF. For the CDR3, the DNA is TGTGCCAGCAGCTTAGGACTAGCGGGAGGGAAAGACGAGCAGTACTTC.

This sequence joins TRBV7-9 and TRBJ2-3; TRBD2 matches 8 bases. V dropped 6 bases and J dropped 2; count of bases not matched to a gene: 13. Germline V gene lookup returns CDR1 SEHNR and CDR2 FQNEAQ (reference sequence). This CDR3 spans 17 amino acids. CDR3: CASRPSLREGHTDTQYF. The CDR3 DNA reads as TGTGCCAGCAGGCCTTCCCTCCGGGAGGGCCACACAGATACGCAGTATTTT.

Comments on this clonotype: A much bigger clone sits one base away, suggesting this may be a read error. The V call is TRBV7-3, the J call TRBJ1-1, with D possibly TRBD1 on 5 matching bases. V was trimmed by 8 bases and J by 0 bases, leaving 13 bases between them. The CDR3 totals 14 residues. Looked up from germline, CDR1 is SGHTA and CDR2 is FQGTGA. The CDR3 is CASGQGRMNTEAFF. Here the CDR3 DNA reads TGTGCCAGCGGCCAGGGTCGGATGAACACTGAAGCTTTCTTT.

This clonotype showed up just a few times. The chain employs TRBV6-2 or TRBV6-3 and TRBJ1-2, with 10 bases lining up with TRBD1. The CDR3 is 15 residues long. CDR1 is MNHEY, CDR2 SVGEGT, per germline. With 0 bases clipped from V and 8 bases from J, the junction kept 6 bases outside the gene matches. This CDR3 is CASSYSPPGQGGYTF. The DNA for the CDR3 is TGTGCCAGCAGTTACTCTCCCCCGGGACAGGGGGGCTACACCTTC.

The chain carries TRBV5-1 and TRBJ1-2; D is unclear. The length of the CDR3 is 14 residues. CDR1 SGHRS and CDR2 YFSETQ come from the germline V gene. The ends were cut back, 0 bases at V and 1 base at J, with 7 bases in the middle. CDR3 amino acids: CASSLAEGNYGYTF. Here the CDR3 DNA reads TGCGCCAGCAGCTTGGCCGAAGGTAACTATGGCTACACCTTC.

This clonotype was recorded at least ten times. V usage is TRBV7-2 and J usage is TRBJ1-6; D is possibly TRBD1 (6 bases). The CDR3 covers 15 residues. CDR1 and CDR2 from the germline V gene are SGHTA and FQGNSA. With 6 bases removed from V and 8 bases from J, the gap between germline ends came to 17 bases. CDR3 sequence: CASRLHRERDSPLHF. The DNA for the CDR3 is TGTGCCAGCAGGCTGCACAGGGAAAGAGATTCACCCCTCCACTTT.

V is TRBV6-5 and J is TRBJ1-1, with D hard to call. V shed 8 bases and J shed 1 base, with 5 bases lying between them. Looked up from germline, CDR1 is MNHEY and CDR2 is SVGAGI. The CDR3 is made up of 11 amino acids. The CDR3 DNA follows: TGTGCCAGCCTGGGGAACACTGAAGCTTTCTTT. As protein: CASLGNTEAFF.

The V gene is TRBV12-3 or TRBV12-4, the J gene TRBJ2-1; 7 bases map to TRBD2. This CDR3 has 13 amino acids. The V and J ends lost 6 bases and 8 bases, in that order; junction bases with no gene match: 7. CDR3 loop: CASSRGRGDEQFF. CDR3 coding DNA: TGTGCCAGCAGCCGAGGACGGGGGGATGAGCAGTTCTTC.

This clonotype came up many times. This chain links TRBV7-8 with TRBJ2-2; TRBD2 is a possible D gene (5 bases). Germline lookup yields CDR1 SGHVS and CDR2 FQNEAQ. Trimming removed 1 base at V and 5 bases at J, with 17 bases between. The CDR3 is made up of 17 amino acids. The CDR3 region is CASSLGFRGSGTGELFF. The CDR3 nucleotides are TGTGCCAGCAGCTTAGGGTTTCGGGGATCGGGGACCGGGGAGCTGTTTTTT.

This clonotype was found many times. The chain employs TRBV7-2 and TRBJ2-3, with TRBD2 matching 16 bases. Germline trimming cut 5 bases from V and 3 bases from J; bases unmatched to any gene: 5. Germline V gene data show CDR1 as SGHTA and CDR2 as FQGNSA. The CDR3 is made up of 17 amino acids. CDR3 loop: CASSAGTSGRATDTQYF. In DNA form, the CDR3 reads TGTGCCAGCAGCGCCGGGACTAGCGGGAGGGCAACAGATACGCAGTATTTT.

This clonotype showed up just a few times. The chain couples TRBV29-1 to TRBJ1-1; maybe TRBD1 (5 bases). The CDR3 has 11 amino acids. CDR1 and CDR2 (germline): SQVTM, ANQGSEA. V was pared by 7 bases and J by 2 bases, with 8 bases between. CDR3 DNA sequence: TGCAGCGGTGGGGACAACACTGAAGCTTTCTTT. It encodes CSGGDNTEAFF.

The chain combines TRBV28 with TRBJ2-5; 7 bases fit TRBD2. CDR3 length: 14 amino acids. Germline loops: CDR1 MDHEN, CDR2 SYDVKM. The V and J ends lost 7 bases and 7 bases, in that order; junction bases with no gene match: 12. The CDR3: CASTPGGTRVTQYF. The CDR3 DNA sequence: TGTGCCAGCACCCCGGGAGGAACGCGGGTGACCCAGTACTTC.

V usage is TRBV19 and J usage is TRBJ2-1, with 10 bases fitting TRBD2. The germline V gene encodes CDR1 LNHDA and CDR2 SQIVND (reference sequence). The ends lost 5 bases at V and 3 bases at J; junction bases unmatched: 4. The CDR3 length is 15 residues. CDR3 protein: CASSRSGRGYNEQFF. In DNA form, the CDR3 reads TGTGCCAGTAGTCGGAGCGGGAGGGGCTACAATGAGCAGTTCTTC.

This clonotype was observed a handful of times. The rearrangement links TRBV2 to TRBJ2-1; the match to TRBD1 covers 7 bases. Germline-derived CDR1 and CDR2 are SNHLY and FYNNEI. The trim removed 6 bases at V and 4 bases at J, leaving 9 bases unmatched. The CDR3 totals 15 residues. CDR3 amino acids: CASRTGYGQYNEQFF. The CDR3 bases are TGTGCCAGCAGGACAGGGTATGGACAATACAATGAGCAGTTCTTC.

The V gene is TRBV20-1, the J gene TRBJ1-2; the match to TRBD1 covers 7 bases. Per germline, CDR1 DFQATT and CDR2 SNEGSKA (reference sequence). Unmatched junction bases numbered 14, after V lost 6 bases and J lost 7 bases. There are 14 residues in the CDR3. The CDR3 nucleotides are TGCAGTGCCCCCGAGGGGGCCGGGAGTTTTGGCTACACCTTC. This sequence encodes CSAPEGAGSFGYTF.

The V gene is TRBV5-4, the J gene TRBJ2-7; possibly TRBD2 for D (5 bases). The CDR3 has 15 amino acids. V lost 0 bases to trimming and J lost 4 bases, with 14 bases between them. CDR1 is SGHNT, CDR2 YYREEE, per germline (reference sequence). The CDR3 coding sequence is TGTGCCAGCAGCTTGGACCGAACCTCGGGGTACGAGCAGTACTTC. Residues: CASSLDRTSGYEQYF. Based on the CDR3 plus reference TRBV5-4 and TRBJ2-7, the full variable domain is ETGVTQSPTHLIKTRGQQVTLRCSSQSGHNTVSWYQQALGQGPQFIFQYYREEENGRGNFPPRFSGLQFPNYSSELNVNALELDDSALYLCASSLDRTSGYEQYFGPGTRLTVT.

This clonotype appeared a few times. V is TRBV11-2 and J is TRBJ2-3, with TRBD2 identical over 11 bases. Trimming cost V 5 bases and J 3 bases; bases outside gene matches: 7. Germline V gene data show CDR1 as SGHAT and CDR2 as FQNNGV. The CDR3 contains 16 residues. The DNA for the CDR3 is TGTGCCAGCAGCACACTAGCGGGAGTGTCAACAGATACGCAGTATTTT. Residues: CASSTLAGVSTDTQYF. Full variable domain (remainder filled in from reference TRBV11-2 and TRBJ2-3): EAGVAQSPRYKIIEKRQSVAFWCNPISGHATLYWYQQILGQGPKLLIQFQNNGVVDDSQLPKDRFSAERLKGVDSTLKIQPAKLEDSAVYLCASSTLAGVSTDTQYFGPGTRLTVL.

In this sample, this clonotype turned up a few times. J is TRBJ1-2 and V is TRBV12-3 or TRBV12-4, with a tentative D call TRBD1 (6 bases). The germline V and J ends were trimmed by 5 bases and 2 bases, with 21 bases remaining between them. The CDR3 is 17 residues long. CDR3 nucleotides: TGTGCCAGCAGTACTTTTGGGGGGGGGGCGAGGAACTATGGCTACACCTTC. This codes for CASSTFGGGARNYGYTF.

The rearrangement joins TRBV10-1 to TRBJ2-7; 11 positions agree with TRBD2. The germline CDR1 and CDR2 sequences are WNHNN and SYGVQD (reference sequence). J was trimmed by 4 bases and V by 7 bases; bases with no gene match: 12. This CDR3 has 16 amino acids. CDR3 loop: CASTGELAGGKYEQYV. The CDR3 nucleotides read TGCGCCAGCACGGGAGAGCTAGCGGGAGGAAAGTACGAGCAGTACGTC.

Only a few counts were recorded for this clonotype. The chain employs TRBV6-2 or TRBV6-3 and TRBJ2-3, with D perhaps TRBD2 (6 bases). The CDR3 runs 13 residues. The germline V gene has CDR1 MNHEY and CDR2 SVGEGT. V was pared by 5 bases and J by 6 bases, with 12 bases between. The CDR3 bases are TGTGCCAGCAGTAGCGGGTCCCTGGATACGCAGTATTTT. Translated: CASSSGSLDTQYF.

The chain combines TRBV6-2 or TRBV6-3 with TRBJ2-7; TRBD2 is a possible D gene (6 bases). The CDR3 sequence is 15 residues long. V was shortened by 7 bases and J by 2 bases, with 18 bases between the two germline ends. The germline gives CDR1 MNHEY, CDR2 SVGEGT. The CDR3 sequence: CASKGISGKPYEQYF. The CDR3 coding sequence is TGTGCCAGCAAAGGTATTAGCGGCAAGCCCTACGAGCAGTACTTC.